This TCR beta chain stems from a study of tumor T cells in aggressive B-cell lymphoma. Data came from immunoSEQ multiplex PCR; TCRdb stores just in-frame clones and leaves some out. Here the sample spans some 4,100 clones, about 80% being singletons. The length of the CDR3 is 12 residues. V was pared by 6 bases and J by 2 bases, with 4 bases between. CDR1 KGHSH and CDR2 LQKENI come from the germline V gene. This rearrangement joins TRBV18 to TRBJ2-2; D uncertain. Sequenced sample: tumor tissue. The clonotype was recovered from an adult with diffuse large B cell lymphoma. The CDR3 region has the DNA TGTGCCAGCTCTCCTAACACCGGGGAGCTGTTTTTT. Translated: CASSPNTGELFF.